Listed here are 32 T cell receptor beta chains from one sample, sequenced in a study of shared clonotypes between healthy human individuals. Repertoires were generated with immunoSEQ multiplex PCR, while TCRdb's copy carries only in-frame clones and drops some. The sample consists of some 2 million clones, 85% to 95% of them appearing once. Sequenced: naive CD4+ T cells sorted from blood. Subset defined: CD45RA+ positively selected. These receptors were collected from a man in his late teens or twenties in good health.

This clone turned up a few times. The CDR3 coding sequence is TGTGCCTGGAGGCGACAGGGGGCTGCGGGCTATGGCTACACCTTC. This sequence encodes CAWRRQGAAGYGYTF. V and J are TRBV30 and TRBJ1-2, with 10 bases matching TRBD1. With 3 bases clipped from V and 4 bases from J, the junction kept 8 bases outside the gene matches. This CDR3 has 15 amino acids. Germline CDR1 is GTSNPN and CDR2 is SVGIG (reference sequence). The full variable domain, rest sourced from reference TRBV30 and TRBJ1-2, is SQTIHQWPATLVQPVGSPLSLECTVEGTSNPNLYWYRQAAGRGLQLLFYSVGIGQISSEVPQNLSASRPQDRQFILSSKKLLLSDSGFYLCAWRRQGAAGYGYTFGSGTRLTVV.

This clone appeared a single time. The chain joins TRBV7-9 to TRBJ2-7; TRBD1 aligns across 8 bases. After removal of 3 bases from V and 3 bases from J, the junction contained 4 bases not matched to a gene. Germline values: CDR1 SEHNR, CDR2 FQNEAQ (reference sequence). The CDR3 contains 14 residues. In nucleotides, the CDR3 is TGTGCCAGCAGCTTCGGGGACAGGAGCTACGAGCAGTACTTC. Encoded protein: CASSFGDRSYEQYF.

The CDR3 sequence is CAWSVMGTGEQFF. CDR3 nucleotide sequence: TGTGCCTGGAGTGTCATGGGAACGGGTGAGCAGTTCTTC. V usage is TRBV30 and J usage is TRBJ2-1, with unresolved D. The CDR3 consists of 13 residues. CDR1 is GTSNPN and CDR2 is SVGIG in the germline V gene (reference sequence). The ends were cut back, 0 bases at V and 9 bases at J, with 12 bases in the middle.

The chain employs TRBV20-1 and TRBJ1-2; D gene uncertain. This CDR3 is built from 10 residues. The V end was cut by 1 base, the J end by 12 bases, with 9 bases between. Per the germline V gene, CDR1 is DFQATT and CDR2 is SNEGSKA (reference sequence). CDR3 loop: CSARGGENTF. The CDR3 nucleotides are TGCAGTGCTAGAGGAGGAGAGAACACCTTC.

On this clone itself: Other DNA variants within this sample encode the same CDR3. This rearrangement joins TRBV9 to TRBJ2-5, with 12 bases that match TRBD2. From germline, CDR1 is SGDLS and CDR2 YYNGEE. V dropped 2 bases and J dropped 4; count of bases not matched to a gene: 0. The CDR3 totals 14 residues. The CDR3 sequence: CASSVGLAGETQYF. The CDR3 DNA reads as TGTGCCAGCAGCGTGGGACTAGCGGGAGAGACCCAGTACTTC. Using reference TRBV9 and TRBJ2-5 for the parts outside the CDR3, the full variable domain is DSGVTQTPKHLITATGQRVTLRCSPRSGDLSVYWYQQSLDQGLQFLIQYYNGEERAKGNILERFSAQQFPDLHSELNLSSLELGDSALYFCASSVGLAGETQYFGPGTRLLVL.

This chain links TRBV2 with TRBJ2-5, with unresolved D. From germline, CDR1 is SNHLY and CDR2 FYNNEI. Trimming removed 8 bases at V and 9 bases at J, with 13 bases between. The CDR3 length is 11 residues. DNA for the CDR3: TGTGCCAGCGGATGGGTGGCGGCCCAGTACTTC. As protein: CASGWVAAQYF.

Notes on this clone: The same CDR3 is also encoded by other DNA sequences in this sample. J is TRBJ2-3 and V is TRBV30, with D possibly TRBD2 on 5 matching bases. Looked up from germline, CDR1 is GTSNPN and CDR2 is SVGIG (reference sequence). This CDR3 has 14 amino acids. V was pared by 2 bases and J by 0 bases, with 9 bases between. CDR3 bases: TGTGCCTGGAGTTTGGGCGGGAGCACAGATACGCAGTATTTT. It yields the protein CAWSLGGSTDTQYF.

Notes on this clone: The same CDR3 is also encoded by other DNA sequences in this sample. The V call is TRBV28, the J call TRBJ1-2; D not resolved. The CDR3 consists of 12 residues. Germline V gene lookup returns CDR1 MDHEN and CDR2 SYDVKM. V lost 6 bases and J lost 4, with 9 bases in between. Written as DNA, the CDR3 is TGTGCCAGCAGCCCTGTTCGCTATGGCTACACCTTC. It translates to CASSPVRYGYTF.

This chain's CDR3 is CASSLSLGYTF. The CDR3 DNA follows: TGTGCCAGCAGCTTAAGCCTTGGCTACACCTTC. V gene TRBV7-2 combines with J gene TRBJ1-2; D remains unclear. Germline V CDR1 and CDR2: SGHTA, FQGNSA. This CDR3 is 11 amino acids long. V shed 2 bases and J shed 7 bases, with 5 bases lying between them.

This chain joins TRBV7-2 and TRBJ2-3; D possibly matches TRBD1 or TRBD2 (5 bases each). CDR1 and CDR2 (germline): SGHTA, FQGNSA. Trimming left V 3 bases short and J 4 bases short, with 20 bases between. The CDR3 has 17 residues. CDR3 in amino acids: CASSFHRGLGVPDTQYF. CDR3 coding DNA: TGTGCCAGCAGCTTCCACCGGGGCTTGGGAGTCCCAGATACGCAGTATTTT.

This clone was observed a single time. This rearrangement joins TRBV6-5 to TRBJ1-1; TRBD1 might be the D (6 bases). Germline V CDR1 and CDR2: MNHEY, SVGAGI. The ends were cut back, 6 bases at V and 10 bases at J, with 15 bases in the middle. The length of the CDR3 is 12 residues. The CDR3 here is CASRAGGSAAFF. CDR3 in DNA: TGTGCCAGCAGGGCCGGGGGCAGTGCAGCTTTCTTT.

This clone was recorded once. V is TRBV30 and J is TRBJ2-6; 10 bases agree with TRBD1. The CDR3 has 18 amino acids. From germline, CDR1 is GTSNPN and CDR2 SVGIG (reference sequence). V dropped 4 bases and J dropped 1; count of bases not matched to a gene: 10. CDR3: CAWNDRGRNTSGANVLTF. The CDR3 DNA is TGTGCCTGGAACGACAGGGGGCGGAATACGTCTGGGGCCAACGTCCTGACTTTC.

The V gene is TRBV11-2, the J gene TRBJ1-4; D call uncertain. The CDR3 runs to 15 residues. The V end lost 4 bases, the J end lost 3 bases, and 12 bases lay between the germline ends. The germline gives CDR1 SGHAT, CDR2 FQNNGV. The DNA of the CDR3 is TGTGCCAGCAGCTCCACGGATACCGCTAATGAAAAACTGTTTTTT. It encodes CASSSTDTANEKLFF.

The CDR3 loop is CASSLEQGALEKLFF. DNA for the CDR3: TGTGCCAGCAGCTTAGAACAGGGGGCCCTTGAAAAACTGTTTTTT. The chain has TRBV7-2 and TRBJ1-4; TRBD1 matches 9 bases. The J segment lost 7 bases and the V segment lost 1 base, leaving 4 bases of the junction unmatched. The germline V gene encodes CDR1 SGHTA and CDR2 FQGNSA. This CDR3 has 15 amino acids. The full variable domain, in which reference TRBV7-2 and TRBJ1-4 provide the parts outside the CDR3, is GAGVSQSPSNKVTEKGKDVELRCDPISGHTALYWYRQSLGQGLEFLIYFQGNSAPDKSGLPSDRFSAERTGGSVSTLTIQRTQQEDSAVYLCASSLEQGALEKLFFGSGTQLSVL.

The chain uses TRBV9 and TRBJ1-6, with D possibly matching TRBD1 (6 bases). The CDR3 covers 18 residues. V lost 3 bases and J lost 0, with 16 bases in between. Germline loops: CDR1 SGDLS, CDR2 YYNGEE. This CDR3 reads CASSGTVTKSSYNSPLHF. CDR3 nucleotide sequence: TGTGCCAGCAGCGGGACAGTGACTAAGAGCTCCTATAATTCACCCCTCCACTTT.

J is TRBJ1-2 and V is TRBV9; possibly TRBD1 for D (5 bases). The CDR3 spans 13 residues. Germline V lookup: CDR1 SGDLS, CDR2 YYNGEE. V lost 5 bases to trimming and J lost 2 bases, with 10 bases between them. CDR3 nucleotides: TGTGCCAGCAGTGAAACAGGAAACTATGGCTACACCTTC. Translated, it gives CASSETGNYGYTF.

This clone was seen only once. V usage is TRBV30 and J usage is TRBJ2-4; the D call may be TRBD1 or TRBD2 (6 bases each). The ends were cut back, 2 bases at V and 9 bases at J, with 11 bases in the middle. The germline gives CDR1 GTSNPN, CDR2 SVGIG (reference sequence). The CDR3 totals 12 residues. CDR3 nucleotide sequence: TGTGCCTGGAGTAGCAGGGGAGGCATTCAGTACTTC. Translating it yields CAWSSRGGIQYF. Full variable domain (remainder filled in from reference TRBV30 and TRBJ2-4): SQTIHQWPATLVQPVGSPLSLECTVEGTSNPNLYWYRQAAGRGLQLLFYSVGIGQISSEVPQNLSASRPQDRQFILSSKKLLLSDSGFYLCAWSSRGGIQYFGAGTRLSVL.

The chain recombines TRBV13 with TRBJ2-7, with TRBD1 identical over 8 bases. J lost 2 bases, V lost 5 bases, and 5 bases had no gene match. Germline V gene data show CDR1 as PRHDT and CDR2 as FYEKMQ (reference sequence). The CDR3 covers 14 residues. Here the CDR3 reads CASSIRDRTYEQYF. As DNA, the CDR3 is TGTGCCAGCAGCATCCGGGACAGGACCTACGAGCAGTACTTC.

The chain carries TRBV7-9 and TRBJ1-6; TRBD1 matches 8 bases. The germline V gene has CDR1 SEHNR and CDR2 FQNEAQ (reference sequence). The length of the CDR3 is 14 residues. V lost 1 base to trimming and J lost 13 bases; unmatched junction nucleotides: 6. The chain's CDR3 is CASSLGTGNEPLHF. The CDR3 DNA follows: TGTGCCAGCAGCTTAGGGACAGGGAACGAGCCCCTCCACTTT.

This clone has just a few counts. The rearrangement uses TRBV18 and TRBJ1-6; D gene uncertain. Germline values: CDR1 KGHSH, CDR2 LQKENI. There are 13 residues in the CDR3. Trimming stripped 3 bases from V and 7 bases from J, with 7 bases between. CDR3 protein: CASSPGWNSPLHF. In DNA, the CDR3 is TGTGCCAGCTCACCGGGGTGGAATTCACCCCTCCACTTT.

There are a few counts of this clone. Other nucleotide sequences in the sample specify the same CDR3. The chain recombines TRBV7-9 with TRBJ1-6, with 9 bases identical to TRBD1. The germline gives CDR1 SEHNR, CDR2 FQNEAQ (reference sequence). The CDR3 is 15 amino acids. J was trimmed by 9 bases and V by 3 bases; bases with no gene match: 6. The CDR3 loop reads CASSLDGQGSSPLHF. The CDR3 coding sequence is TGTGCCAGCAGCTTGGATGGACAGGGGAGTTCACCCCTCCACTTT.

The gene calls are TRBV10-3 and TRBJ2-3; tentatively, D is TRBD1 or TRBD2 (5 bases each). There are 13 residues in the CDR3. V was cut by 10 bases and J by 2 bases, with 13 bases left in between. Germline CDR1 ENHRY, CDR2 SYGVKD. The CDR3 spells CATWDPNTDTQYF. CDR3 in DNA: TGTGCCACCTGGGACCCAAACACAGATACGCAGTATTTT.

The rearrangement joins TRBV11-2 to TRBJ2-3; D call uncertain. The CDR3 loop spans 15 amino acids. Trimming took 2 bases from V and 3 from J, leaving 12 bases between them. Germline V gene lookup returns CDR1 SGHAT and CDR2 FQNNGV. As DNA, the CDR3 is TGTGCCAGCAGCTTACAGAAAGTGGGGACAGATACGCAGTATTTT. Amino acid sequence: CASSLQKVGTDTQYF.

The chain carries TRBV4-3 and TRBJ1-2, with 7 bases aligning to TRBD1. The germline V gene has CDR1 LGHNA and CDR2 YSLEER. This CDR3 is built from 15 residues. The V segment lost 4 bases and the J segment 4 bases; nucleotides outside the gene matches: 9. DNA for the CDR3: TGCGCCAGCAGCCTCAATCCCGGGACAGTCTATGGCTACACCTTC. This gives the protein CASSLNPGTVYGYTF.

The chain is built from TRBV6-5 and TRBJ2-7, with D possibly being TRBD2 (6 bases). V lost 8 bases to trimming and J lost 5 bases, with 16 bases between them. CDR1 is MNHEY, CDR2 SVGAGI, per germline. The CDR3 has 13 amino acids. In nucleotides, the CDR3 is TGTGCCAGCGTTCGAGGAGGGTCCCACGAGCAGTACTTC. Residues: CASVRGGSHEQYF.

This chain connects TRBV30 to TRBJ2-1, with 14 positions matching TRBD2. The germline CDR1 and CDR2 sequences are GTSNPN and SVGIG (reference sequence). Trimming removed 5 bases from V and 4 bases from J; junction bases left unmatched: 10. This CDR3 is built from 17 residues. CDR3 residues: CAWEATRTSGRYNEQFF. The CDR3 DNA sequence: TGTGCCTGGGAGGCGACTAGGACTAGCGGGAGGTACAATGAGCAGTTCTTC.

The rearrangement uses TRBV29-1 and TRBJ2-2; 8 bases are a match to TRBD2. Germline V gene sequence: CDR1 SQVTM, CDR2 ANQGSEA. V was clipped by 7 bases and J by 2 bases; unmatched bases: 6. CDR3 length: 14 residues. The CDR3 DNA sequence: TGCAGCGCTAGCCGGGGGGGAAACACCGGGGAGCTGTTTTTT. Its protein is CSASRGGNTGELFF.

This clone appeared once. The J gene is TRBJ1-5, the V gene TRBV19; D is unclear. CDR1 LNHDA and CDR2 SQIVND come from the germline V gene (reference sequence). The CDR3 length is 16 residues. The germline V and J ends were trimmed by 6 bases and 4 bases, with 19 bases remaining between them. The CDR3 nucleotides are TGTGCCAGTAGGGGCTGGGAACGGGGAGCAAATCAGCCCCAGCATTTT. It translates to CASRGWERGANQPQHF.

This chain uses TRBV7-2 with TRBJ2-7; TRBD2 agrees at 11 bases. The CDR3 contains 15 residues. V lost 5 bases to trimming and J lost 4 bases; unmatched junction nucleotides: 7. Germline CDR1 is SGHTA and CDR2 is FQGNSA. CDR3 loop: CASSLGVAGGYEQYF. Written as DNA, the CDR3 is TGTGCCAGCAGCCTTGGGGTAGCGGGGGGGTACGAGCAGTACTTC.

The genes are TRBV5-1 and TRBJ2-3, with D maybe TRBD1 (5 bases). The CDR3 is 17 residues long. CDR1 is SGHRS and CDR2 is YFSETQ in the germline V gene. The V and J ends lost 4 bases and 1 base respectively, with 19 bases between them. In DNA, the CDR3 is TGCGCCAGCAGCCCATTCCCCCCAGGGTCCGGCACAGATACGCAGTATTTT. It is translated as CASSPFPPGSGTDTQYF.

V gene TRBV5-6 combines with J gene TRBJ1-2; 8 bases map to TRBD1. The V segment lost 4 bases and the J segment 3 bases; nucleotides outside the gene matches: 2. The CDR3 totals 13 residues. Germline CDR1 SGHDT, CDR2 YYEEEE. The CDR3 is CASSQDRDYGYTF. CDR3 nucleotide sequence: TGTGCCAGCAGCCAGGACAGGGACTATGGCTACACCTTC.

The rearrangement uses TRBV10-3 and TRBJ1-4; possibly TRBD1 for D (6 bases). Germline lookup yields CDR1 ENHRY and CDR2 SYGVKD. The CDR3 sequence is 13 residues long. The V and J ends lost 2 bases and 10 bases respectively, with 11 bases between them. In nucleotides, the CDR3 is TGTGCCATCAGTGAGGAACAGGGTAGAAAACTGTTTTTT. It specifies CAISEEQGRKLFF.